This T cell receptor (beta chain) was profiled in a study of blood T cell repertoires in COVID-19. Whole-study context: Samples came from the United States, Italy and Spain, spanning acute and convalescent COVID-19.

Enrollees, roughly 18 to 90 years old, lived in 24 US areas. Exposed volunteers were people who met a COVID-19 case within 2 weeks before study entry. Sequenced by immunoSEQ multiplex PCR; TCRdb stores in-frame clones only, minus some. This sample carries approximately 140,000 clones, 65% to 85% of them seen once, and the ten largest clones take roughly 5.5%. This CDR3 has 13 amino acids. V was shortened by 0 bases and J by 6 bases, with 8 bases between the two germline ends. Germline V CDR1 and CDR2: SGHTA, FQGNSA. The sequencing input was PBMCs or T cells enriched from blood (not recorded which). The TCR originated in a woman in her fifties or sixties who had been exposed to COVID-19. The gene calls are TRBV7-2 and TRBJ1-1; D is undetermined. The DNA for the CDR3 is TGTGCCAGCAGCTTAGCTCCCAGATCTGAAGCTTTCTTT. Its translation is CASSLAPRSEAFF. Variable domain in full (rest from reference TRBV7-2 and TRBJ1-1): GAGVSQSPSNKVTEKGKDVELRCDPISGHTALYWYRQSLGQGLEFLIYFQGNSAPDKSGLPSDRFSAERTGGSVSTLTIQRTQQEDSAVYLCASSLAPRSEAFFGQGTRLTVV.